The clone carrying this T cell receptor (beta chain) was seen a handful of times. The data were taken from a study of cytomegalovirus exposure and HLA in healthy donors. Profiling relied on immunoSEQ multiplex PCR, and the TCRdb table lists in-frame clones only, not all of them. The repertoire consists of about 150,000 clones, with roughly 90% occurring once and the leading ten covering less than 5.5%. Source material: PBMCs. The TCR was taken from a man between 18 and 29 years old in good health and CMV-seropositive.

The CDR3 sequence is CASIGGSKTGELFF. The CDR3 bases are TGTGCCAGCATTGGCGGGAGTAAAACCGGGGAGCTGTTTTTT. The chain uses TRBV25-1 and TRBJ2-2; 7 bases agree with TRBD2. CDR3 length: 14 residues. The junction had 7 bases not matched to a gene; V was cut back by 7 bases and J by 5 bases. CDR1 is MGHDK, CDR2 SYGVNS, per germline.